The T cell receptor (beta chain) under discussion was sequenced for a study of read filtering for tumor transcriptome and immune sequencing. Study details: Whole-transcriptome libraries were prepared after DNase treatment. Per sample, TCR-region reads ranged about 4 to 10.27 million by IR-seq, roughly 85 to 1,300 by RNA-seq. Regarding the study as a whole: RNA-seq captured clonotypes less deeply and reliably than IR-seq.

Bone marrow was sampled from every patient at the time of active disease. This library used about 360 ng RNA and molecular barcoded adaptors spanning alpha/delta and beta/gamma chains. From the reads, TCRdb called clonotypes with MiXCR, one entry per CDR3 protein. This sample has around 58,000 distinct CDR3 sequences, with more than 11% found just once. The germline V gene has CDR1 DFQATT and CDR2 SNEGSKA (reference sequence). CDR3 length equals 17 residues. V lost 1 base and J 2 bases, leaving 21 bases between the germline ends. This clonotype was counted many times. What it recognizes is unknown. The source is a donor aged 40 or older with multiple myeloma. This sequence joins TRBV20-1 and TRBJ2-7; D is unclear. Material: a population of CD138-negative cells sorted from bone marrow. The CDR3 coding sequence is TGCAGTGCTAGAGGTATAACAGATTCCAACGATCCCTACGAGCAGTACTTC. It specifies CSARGITDSNDPYEQYF.